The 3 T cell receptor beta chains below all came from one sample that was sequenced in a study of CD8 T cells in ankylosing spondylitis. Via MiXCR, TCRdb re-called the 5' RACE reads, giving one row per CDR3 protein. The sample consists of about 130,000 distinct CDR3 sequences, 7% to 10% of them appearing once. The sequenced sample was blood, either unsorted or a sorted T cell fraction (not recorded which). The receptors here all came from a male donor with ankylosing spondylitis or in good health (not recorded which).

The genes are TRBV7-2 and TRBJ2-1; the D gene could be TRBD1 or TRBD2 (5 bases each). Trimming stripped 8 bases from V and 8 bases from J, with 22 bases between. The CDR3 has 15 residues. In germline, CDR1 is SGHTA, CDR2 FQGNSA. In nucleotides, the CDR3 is TGTGCCAGCGACTCACTAGGGACCGCGGTTGATGAGCAGTTCTTC. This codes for CASDSLGTAVDEQFF.

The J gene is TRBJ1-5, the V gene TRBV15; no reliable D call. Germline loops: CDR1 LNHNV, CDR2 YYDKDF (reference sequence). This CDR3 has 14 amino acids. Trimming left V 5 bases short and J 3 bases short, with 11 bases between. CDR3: CATSGVRTNQPQHF. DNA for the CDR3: TGTGCCACCAGCGGGGTTAGGACCAATCAGCCCCAGCATTTT.

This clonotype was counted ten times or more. CDR3 nucleotide sequence: TGCAGTGCTGGGCTCACAGGGGCTGCTAATGAAAAACTGTTTTTT. Its protein is CSAGLTGAANEKLFF. The chain uses TRBV20-1 and TRBJ1-4; 7 bases agree with TRBD1. The junction had 9 bases not matched to a gene; V was cut back by 5 bases and J by 3 bases. The CDR3 has 15 amino acids. The germline gives CDR1 DFQATT, CDR2 SNEGSKA (reference sequence).